The 32 T cell receptor beta chains presented below share a single source sample, sequenced in a study of T cell responses to AZD1222 COVID-19 vaccine. The protocol was immunoSEQ multiplex PCR, while the TCRdb copy is restricted to in-frame clones and leaves out a portion. There are 59,000 or so clones in the sample; about 86% occur only once, and roughly a tenth lies in the top ten. The sequencing here drew on peripheral blood, taken on day 0 of AZD1222 vaccination. The receptors were sampled from an adult in good health.

The J gene is TRBJ1-2, the V gene TRBV19; D remains ambiguous. The germline gives CDR1 LNHDA, CDR2 SQIVND (reference sequence). V gave up 7 bases and J gave up 0 bases, with 15 bases separating them. The CDR3 consists of 15 residues. CDR3 in DNA: TGTGCCAGTACCCCAGACAATCCCGCTAACTATGGCTACACCTTC. This gives the protein CASTPDNPANYGYTF. The full variable domain, completed using reference TRBV19 and TRBJ1-2, is DGGITQSPKYLFRKEGQNVTLSCEQNLNHDAMYWYRQDPGQGLRLIYYSQIVNDFQKGDIAEGYSVSREKKESFPLTVTSAQKNPTAFYLCASTPDNPANYGYTFGSGTRLTVV.

The chain is built from TRBV19 and TRBJ1-5; the match to TRBD1 covers 8 bases. J lost 7 bases, V lost 5 bases, and 4 bases had no gene match. The CDR3 sequence is 13 residues long. Germline V gene lookup returns CDR1 LNHDA and CDR2 SQIVND (reference sequence). CDR3 bases: TGTGCCAGTAGTCCCGGACAGGGCCAGCCCCAGCATTTT. It codes for CASSPGQGQPQHF.

The chain has TRBV28 and TRBJ1-5, with TRBD1 as a possible D gene (5 bases). Germline CDR1 MDHEN, CDR2 SYDVKM. The CDR3 is 16 amino acids. Trimming stripped 4 bases from V and 0 bases from J, with 13 bases between. CDR3 sequence (DNA): TGTGCCAGCAGTTGGGGCCGACTGTATAGCAATCAGCCCCAGCATTTT. As protein: CASSWGRLYSNQPQHF.

The chain recombines TRBV5-1 with TRBJ2-7; D remains unclear. This CDR3 has 15 residues. V lost 0 bases and J lost 2, with 12 bases in between. The V gene's germline CDR1 is SGHRS and CDR2 YFSETQ. The CDR3 DNA reads as TGCGCCAGCAGCTTGGGTGGCGTTGGGACCTACGAGCAGTACTTC. Amino acids: CASSLGGVGTYEQYF. The variable domain in full, completed from reference TRBV5-1 and TRBJ2-7, reads KAGVTQTPRYLIKTRGQQVTLSCSPISGHRSVSWYQQTPGQGLQFLFEYFSETQRNKGNFPGRFSGRQFSNSRSEMNVSTLELGDSALYLCASSLGGVGTYEQYFGPGTRLTVT.

The chain has TRBV7-2 and TRBJ1-5; 12 positions agree with TRBD1. This CDR3 region has 14 residues. The V gene's germline CDR1 is SGHTA and CDR2 FQGNSA. With V trimmed by 5 bases and J by 7 bases, 3 bases remained unmatched. The CDR3 DNA follows: TGTGCCAGCAGCGGGGACAGGGGGCGGCAGCCCCAGCATTTT. It translates to CASSGDRGRQPQHF.

The chain uses TRBV15 and TRBJ1-4, with 7 bases matching TRBD1. Germline V gene lookup returns CDR1 LNHNV and CDR2 YYDKDF (reference sequence). The CDR3 loop spans 17 amino acids. Trimming at V came to 0 bases and at J to 5 bases, leaving 9 bases not matched to a gene. The CDR3 reads CATSRDRGGAGNEKLFF. The CDR3 DNA follows: TGTGCCACCAGCAGAGATCGAGGGGGCGCGGGAAATGAAAAACTGTTTTTT.

The chain has TRBV15 and TRBJ2-7; possible D gene TRBD2, 5 bases. This CDR3 is 14 amino acids long. Germline CDR1 and CDR2: LNHNV and YYDKDF (reference sequence). V was clipped by 0 bases and J by 3 bases, with 9 bases between them. The CDR3 protein is CATSRDPRDYEQYF. The CDR3 DNA reads as TGTGCCACCAGCAGAGACCCCCGGGACTACGAGCAGTACTTC.

The chain recombines TRBV7-2 with TRBJ2-3; D call uncertain. CDR3 length: 16 amino acids. Germline CDR1 reads SGHTA; CDR2 reads FQGNSA. Trimming took off 2 bases at V and 4 bases at J, with 16 bases between the two ends. The DNA for the CDR3 is TGTGCCAGCAGCTTATACAATAGCCTAGGCGCAGATACGCAGTATTTT. It is translated as CASSLYNSLGADTQYF. The full variable domain, rest sourced from reference TRBV7-2 and TRBJ2-3, is GAGVSQSPSNKVTEKGKDVELRCDPISGHTALYWYRQSLGQGLEFLIYFQGNSAPDKSGLPSDRFSAERTGGSVSTLTIQRTQQEDSAVYLCASSLYNSLGADTQYFGPGTRLTVL.

The sample holds one count of this clone. This rearrangement joins TRBV27 to TRBJ2-2; D not certain. Trimming stripped 8 bases from V and 0 bases from J, with 10 bases between. The CDR3 is 14 residues long. Germline-derived CDR1 and CDR2 are MNHEY and SMNVEV (reference sequence). CDR3 bases: TGTGCCAGCCGGAAACTCGCGAACACCGGGGAGCTGTTTTTT. Translation gives CASRKLANTGELFF.

This chain uses TRBV11-2 with TRBJ1-2; 7 bases agree with TRBD1. The CDR3 is made up of 15 amino acids. Germline-derived CDR1 and CDR2 are SGHAT and FQNNGV. V shed 3 bases, J shed 8 bases, and the junction held 12 bases outside the gene matches. In nucleotides, the CDR3 is TGTGCCAGCAGCTTGGAACGTGACAGGGTAAAGGGCTACACCTTC. Amino acids: CASSLERDRVKGYTF.

CDR3 protein: CASSLGGTDYEQYF. The CDR3 DNA follows: TGTGCCAGCAGCTTGGGGGGGACAGACTACGAGCAGTACTTC. The V gene is TRBV5-4, the J gene TRBJ2-7; TRBD1 matches at 7 bases. The CDR3 extends over 14 amino acids. The germline gives CDR1 SGHNT, CDR2 YYREEE (reference sequence). The trim removed 0 bases at V and 3 bases at J, leaving 3 bases unmatched. Full variable domain (rest looked up from reference TRBV5-4 and TRBJ2-7): ETGVTQSPTHLIKTRGQQVTLRCSSQSGHNTVSWYQQALGQGPQFIFQYYREEENGRGNFPPRFSGLQFPNYSSELNVNALELDDSALYLCASSLGGTDYEQYFGPGTRLTVT.

The gene calls are TRBV10-3 and TRBJ2-7; D unclear. The ends were cut back, 4 bases at V and 0 bases at J, with 19 bases in the middle. There are 17 residues in the CDR3. Looked up from germline, CDR1 is ENHRY and CDR2 is SYGVKD. CDR3 sequence reads: CAISASPVKHDSYEQYF. CDR3 in DNA: TGTGCCATCAGTGCGTCCCCCGTAAAGCACGACTCCTACGAGCAGTACTTC.

This clone was counted once. The chain joins TRBV19 to TRBJ1-5, with D possibly being TRBD1 (5 bases). Germline V CDR1 and CDR2: LNHDA, SQIVND (reference sequence). CDR3 length equals 16 residues. V gave up 6 bases and J gave up 2 bases, with 17 bases separating them. In nucleotides, the CDR3 is TGTGCCAGTAGCCTATTCGGGGGGGGTGGCAATCAGCCCCAGCATTTT. Its translation: CASSLFGGGGNQPQHF.

The J gene is TRBJ1-1, the V gene TRBV27, with TRBD1 as a possible D gene (5 bases). Germline V lookup: CDR1 MNHEY, CDR2 SMNVEV (reference sequence). The CDR3 is made up of 16 amino acids. Deletions cut 5 bases from V and 2 bases from J, with 18 bases between. This CDR3 reads CASSLTTGRLNTEAFF. The CDR3 nucleotides are TGTGCCAGCAGTCTCACAACGGGGCGACTTAACACTGAAGCTTTCTTT.

This rearrangement joins TRBV19 to TRBJ2-7; D is unclear. This CDR3 comprises 14 residues. The ends were cut back, 5 bases at V and 3 bases at J, with 14 bases in the middle. The germline gives CDR1 LNHDA, CDR2 SQIVND (reference sequence). For the CDR3, the DNA is TGTGCCAGTAGTCCCCGGGCCATGGGCTACGAGCAGTACTTC. Its protein product is CASSPRAMGYEQYF.

V and J are TRBV15 and TRBJ1-2; 8 bases fit TRBD1. Germline assignment: CDR1 LNHNV and CDR2 YYDKDF (reference sequence). The CDR3 is 13 amino acids. The J segment lost 7 bases and the V segment lost 3 bases, leaving 4 bases of the junction unmatched. DNA for the CDR3: TGTGCCACCAGCAGCGGACAGGGCTCTGGCTACACCTTC. This gives the protein CATSSGQGSGYTF.

This chain joins TRBV5-1 and TRBJ2-1, with 8 bases fitting TRBD2. Germline loops: CDR1 SGHRS, CDR2 YFSETQ. This CDR3 has 15 amino acids. V shed 1 base, J shed 7 bases, and the junction held 7 bases outside the gene matches. In nucleotides, the CDR3 is TGCGCCAGCAGCTTGACCGGACTAGCCCCGAATGAGCAGTTCTTC. Encoded protein: CASSLTGLAPNEQFF.

This rearrangement joins TRBV7-2 to TRBJ1-2; a weak D match, TRBD1 (5 bases). V dropped 5 bases and J dropped 7 bases, with 17 bases sitting between them. Germline V gene sequence: CDR1 SGHTA, CDR2 FQGNSA. The CDR3 contains 14 residues. CDR3 residues: CASSLNRDAAGYTF. For the CDR3, the DNA is TGTGCCAGCAGCCTCAACCGGGACGCGGCTGGCTACACCTTC.

This chain links TRBV7-8 with TRBJ1-5; D not certain. This CDR3 region has 13 residues. Germline V gene data show CDR1 as SGHVS and CDR2 as FQNEAQ. The V gene lost 5 bases and the J gene lost 8 bases, with 13 bases spanning the gap. CDR3 sequence: CASSRIRAEPQHF. CDR3 bases: TGTGCCAGCAGCCGGATCCGTGCGGAGCCCCAGCATTTT.

The chain has TRBV7-6 and TRBJ2-5; TRBD2 matches 10 bases. The CDR3 has 16 residues. Germline CDR1 reads SGHVS; CDR2 reads FNYEAQ. After removal of 4 bases from V and 0 bases from J, the junction contained 5 bases not matched to a gene. The CDR3 coding sequence is TGTGCCAGCAGCTCCGGACTAGCGGCGTACCAAGAGACCCAGTACTTC. Translation gives CASSSGLAAYQETQYF.

The chain recombines TRBV19 with TRBJ2-2; 7 bases fit TRBD1. The CDR3 contains 14 residues. The germline gives CDR1 LNHDA, CDR2 SQIVND (reference sequence). J was trimmed by 8 bases and V by 3 bases; bases with no gene match: 6. CDR3 amino acids: CASSMSRGQGELFF. Here the CDR3 DNA reads TGTGCCAGTAGTATGTCGAGGGGGCAAGGGGAGCTGTTTTTT. The variable domain in full, completed from reference TRBV19 and TRBJ2-2, reads DGGITQSPKYLFRKEGQNVTLSCEQNLNHDAMYWYRQDPGQGLRLIYYSQIVNDFQKGDIAEGYSVSREKKESFPLTVTSAQKNPTAFYLCASSMSRGQGELFFGEGSRLTVL.

This rearrangement joins TRBV4-1 to TRBJ1-6, with D unresolved. Looked up from germline, CDR1 is MGHRA and CDR2 is YSYEKL. Trimming removed 0 bases at V and 0 bases at J, with 9 bases between. The CDR3 spans 17 residues. The CDR3 protein is CASSQDRGSSYNSPLHF. The DNA for the CDR3 is TGCGCCAGCAGCCAAGATAGAGGGAGCTCCTATAATTCACCCCTCCACTTT.

The chain couples TRBV4-3 to TRBJ2-1; 8 bases match TRBD1. Germline CDR1 is LGHNA and CDR2 is YSLEER. The CDR3 is 16 amino acids. Trimming at V came to 2 bases and at J to 2 bases, leaving 5 bases not matched to a gene. DNA of the CDR3: TGCGCCAGCAGCCAATCGGGACAGGCGACCTACAATGAGCAGTTCTTC. Residues: CASSQSGQATYNEQFF.

The chain carries TRBV19 and TRBJ2-1, with 11 bases identical to TRBD2. This CDR3 is 17 amino acids long. After removal of 3 bases from V and 5 bases from J, the junction contained 9 bases not matched to a gene. CDR1 and CDR2 (germline): LNHDA, SQIVND (reference sequence). The CDR3, as DNA: TGTGCCAGTAGTATCCAGGGACTAGCGGTTAGCCACAATGAGCAGTTCTTC. It translates to CASSIQGLAVSHNEQFF.

This clone turned up a few times. This chain links TRBV6-5 with TRBJ1-5; D perhaps matches TRBD1 (6 bases). Germline V CDR1 and CDR2: MNHEY, SVGAGI. Trimming removed 6 bases at V and 9 bases at J, with 15 bases between. The CDR3 runs to 13 residues. CDR3 sequence reads: CASRQGPVGPQHF. In nucleotides, the CDR3 is TGTGCCAGCAGACAGGGACCGGTGGGGCCCCAGCATTTT.

The V gene is TRBV7-2, the J gene TRBJ2-2, with TRBD1 as a possible D gene (6 bases). CDR1 and CDR2 (germline): SGHTA, FQGNSA. V was shortened by 6 bases and J by 5 bases, with 13 bases between the two germline ends. CDR3 length: 14 amino acids. In DNA form, the CDR3 reads TGTGCCAGCAGTACACTTAGGGGGACCGGGGAGCTGTTTTTT. The encoded protein is CASSTLRGTGELFF. The full variable domain, rest sourced from reference TRBV7-2 and TRBJ2-2, is GAGVSQSPSNKVTEKGKDVELRCDPISGHTALYWYRQSLGQGLEFLIYFQGNSAPDKSGLPSDRFSAERTGGSVSTLTIQRTQQEDSAVYLCASSTLRGTGELFFGEGSRLTVL.

This clone showed up just once. The chain combines TRBV6-4 with TRBJ1-1; possible D gene TRBD1, 5 bases. Germline CDR1 and CDR2: MRHNA and SNTAGT. The V end lost 8 bases, the J end lost 7 bases, and 8 bases lay between the germline ends. The CDR3 loop spans 10 amino acids. The CDR3 loop reads CASFGGEAFF. As DNA, the CDR3 is TGTGCCAGCTTCGGGGGTGAAGCTTTCTTT.

This clone has just one count. V is TRBV5-1 and J is TRBJ2-1; D perhaps matches TRBD2 (5 bases). The ends were cut back, 0 bases at V and 2 bases at J, with 9 bases in the middle. The germline V gene has CDR1 SGHRS and CDR2 YFSETQ. This CDR3 contains 15 residues. CDR3 bases: TGCGCCAGCAGCTTGGGGACTGTTCCCTACAATGAGCAGTTCTTC. Encoded protein: CASSLGTVPYNEQFF.

The chain couples TRBV19 to TRBJ2-2; D remains ambiguous. V shed 4 bases and J shed 1 base, with 10 bases lying between them. Per germline, CDR1 LNHDA and CDR2 SQIVND (reference sequence). The CDR3 extends over 15 amino acids. The CDR3 sequence is CASSTLGRNTGELFF. CDR3 bases: TGTGCCAGTAGTACCCTGGGTCGGAACACCGGGGAGCTGTTTTTT.

This chain joins TRBV30 and TRBJ2-2; unclear D gene. V was cut by 0 bases and J by 5 bases, with 7 bases left in between. Per the germline V gene, CDR1 is GTSNPN and CDR2 is SVGIG (reference sequence). The CDR3 has 13 residues. In DNA form, the CDR3 reads TGTGCCTGGAGTGTAGCGCCAACCGGGGAGCTGTTTTTT. It is translated as CAWSVAPTGELFF.

The J gene is TRBJ2-5, the V gene TRBV6-1; D perhaps matches TRBD1 (6 bases). Germline CDR1 MNHNS, CDR2 SASEGT. The CDR3 length is 16 residues. Trimming cost V 2 bases and J 0 bases, with 13 bases left between them. The CDR3 bases are TGTGCCAGCAGTGAACGTCGAGGGACATACCAAGAGACCCAGTACTTC. Amino acids: CASSERRGTYQETQYF.

This clone was found a few times. This chain links TRBV6-2 or TRBV6-3 with TRBJ2-3; TRBD2 agrees at 7 bases. Germline CDR1 MNHEY, CDR2 SVGEGT. With 5 bases clipped from V and 3 bases from J, the junction kept 5 bases outside the gene matches. The CDR3 is made up of 14 amino acids. The CDR3 loop is CASSGGGETDTQYF. The CDR3 bases are TGTGCCAGCAGTGGGGGGGGAGAAACAGATACGCAGTATTTT.